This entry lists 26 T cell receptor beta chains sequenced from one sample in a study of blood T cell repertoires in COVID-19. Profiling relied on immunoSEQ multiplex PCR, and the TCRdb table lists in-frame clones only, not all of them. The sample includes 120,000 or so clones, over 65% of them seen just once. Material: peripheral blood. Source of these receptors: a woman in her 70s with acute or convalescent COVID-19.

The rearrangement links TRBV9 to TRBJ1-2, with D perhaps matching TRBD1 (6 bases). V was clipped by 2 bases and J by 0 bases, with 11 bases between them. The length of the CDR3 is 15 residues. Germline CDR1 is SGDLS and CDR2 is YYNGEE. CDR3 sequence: CASSVNTGPNYGYTF. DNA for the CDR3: TGTGCCAGCAGCGTTAACACAGGGCCTAACTATGGCTACACCTTC.

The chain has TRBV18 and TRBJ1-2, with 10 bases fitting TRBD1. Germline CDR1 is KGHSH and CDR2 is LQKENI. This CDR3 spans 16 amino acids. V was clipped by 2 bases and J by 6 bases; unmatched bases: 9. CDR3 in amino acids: CASSPIWDRGGHGYTF. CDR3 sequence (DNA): TGTGCCAGCTCACCAATATGGGACAGGGGAGGACATGGCTACACCTTC.

The CDR3 here is CASSEWQTATNEKLFF. The DNA of the CDR3 is TGTGCCAGCAGTGAATGGCAGACAGCAACTAATGAAAAACTGTTTTTT. The V gene is TRBV25-1, the J gene TRBJ1-4, with D perhaps matching TRBD1 (5 bases). The V end was cut by 1 base, the J end by 0 bases, with 9 bases between. The CDR3 runs 16 residues. Germline assignment: CDR1 MGHDK and CDR2 SYGVNS.

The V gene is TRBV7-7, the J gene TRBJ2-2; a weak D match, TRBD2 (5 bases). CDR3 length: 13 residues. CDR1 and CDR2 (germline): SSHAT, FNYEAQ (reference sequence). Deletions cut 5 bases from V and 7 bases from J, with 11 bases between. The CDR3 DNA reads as TGTGCCAGCAGCGGGAGTGTGGGCGGGGAGCTGTTTTTT. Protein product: CASSGSVGGELFF.

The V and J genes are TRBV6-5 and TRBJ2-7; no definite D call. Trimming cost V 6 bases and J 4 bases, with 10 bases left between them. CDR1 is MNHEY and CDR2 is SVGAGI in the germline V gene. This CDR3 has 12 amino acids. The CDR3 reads CASSRSRYEQYF. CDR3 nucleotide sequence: TGTGCCAGCAGCCGTAGTCGTTACGAGCAGTACTTC.

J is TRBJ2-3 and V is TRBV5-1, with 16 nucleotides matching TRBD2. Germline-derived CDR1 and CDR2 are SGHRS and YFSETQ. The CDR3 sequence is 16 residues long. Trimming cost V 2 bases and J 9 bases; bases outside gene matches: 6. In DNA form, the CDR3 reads TGCGCCAGCAGCTTAGGGACTAGCGGGGGGGCCGAAACGCAGTATTTT. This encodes CASSLGTSGGAETQYF.

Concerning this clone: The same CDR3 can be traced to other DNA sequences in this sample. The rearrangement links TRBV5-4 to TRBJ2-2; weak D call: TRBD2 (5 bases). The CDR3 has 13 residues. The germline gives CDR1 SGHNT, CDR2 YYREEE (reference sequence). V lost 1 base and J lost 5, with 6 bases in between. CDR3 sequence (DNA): TGTGCCAGCAGCTTGCTAGCAACCGGGGAGCTGTTTTTT. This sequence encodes CASSLLATGELFF.

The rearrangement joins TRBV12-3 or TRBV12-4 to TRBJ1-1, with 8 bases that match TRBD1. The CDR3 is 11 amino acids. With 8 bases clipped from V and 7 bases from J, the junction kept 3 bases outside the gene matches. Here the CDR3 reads CASRQGSEAFF. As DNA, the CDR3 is TGTGCCAGCCGACAGGGGAGTGAAGCTTTCTTT.

CDR3 nucleotide sequence: TGTGCCAGCGCTAGTCCCGGGACAGGGTACGAGCAGTACTTC. Its translation: CASASPGTGYEQYF. This rearrangement joins TRBV27 to TRBJ2-7; 9 bases map to TRBD1. CDR1 is MNHEY, CDR2 SMNVEV, per germline (reference sequence). With 8 bases clipped from V and 4 bases from J, the junction kept 9 bases outside the gene matches. CDR3 size: 14 residues.

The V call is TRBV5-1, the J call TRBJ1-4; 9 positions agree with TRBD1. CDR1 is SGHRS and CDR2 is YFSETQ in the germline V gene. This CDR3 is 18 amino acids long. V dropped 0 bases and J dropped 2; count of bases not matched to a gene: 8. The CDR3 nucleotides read TGCGCCAGCAGCTTGGCCGGGACAGGGATCAGGACTAATGAAAAACTGTTTTTT. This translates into CASSLAGTGIRTNEKLFF.

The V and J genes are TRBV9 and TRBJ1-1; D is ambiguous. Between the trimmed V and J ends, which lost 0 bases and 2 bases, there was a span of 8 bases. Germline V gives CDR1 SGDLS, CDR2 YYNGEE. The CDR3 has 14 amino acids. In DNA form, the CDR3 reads TGTGCCAGCAGCGTAGGTCAGGAAAACACTGAAGCTTTCTTT. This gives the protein CASSVGQENTEAFF.

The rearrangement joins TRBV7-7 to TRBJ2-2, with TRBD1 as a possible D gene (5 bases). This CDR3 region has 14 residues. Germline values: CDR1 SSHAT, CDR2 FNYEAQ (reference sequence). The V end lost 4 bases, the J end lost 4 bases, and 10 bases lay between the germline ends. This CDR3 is CASSSQGSTGELFF. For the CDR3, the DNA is TGTGCCAGCAGCTCGCAGGGATCCACCGGGGAGCTGTTTTTT. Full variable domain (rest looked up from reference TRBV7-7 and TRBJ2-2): GAGVSQSPRYKVTKRGQDVTLRCDPISSHATLYWYQQALGQGPEFLTYFNYEAQPDKSGLPSDRFSAERPEGSISTLTIQRTEQRDSAMYRCASSSQGSTGELFFGEGSRLTVL.

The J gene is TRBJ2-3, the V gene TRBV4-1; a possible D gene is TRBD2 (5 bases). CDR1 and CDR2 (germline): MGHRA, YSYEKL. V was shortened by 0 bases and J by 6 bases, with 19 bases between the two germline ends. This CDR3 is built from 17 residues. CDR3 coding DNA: TGCGCCAGCAGCCAAGAGCCGCGGGTAAGCGTGAAGGATACGCAGTATTTT. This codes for CASSQEPRVSVKDTQYF.

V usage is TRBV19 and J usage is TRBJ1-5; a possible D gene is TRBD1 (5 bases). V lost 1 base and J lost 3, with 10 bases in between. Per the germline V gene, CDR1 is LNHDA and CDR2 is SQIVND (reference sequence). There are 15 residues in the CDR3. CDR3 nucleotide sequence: TGTGCCAGTAGTATAGTCGGGGGGGTCAATCAGCCCCAGCATTTT. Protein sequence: CASSIVGGVNQPQHF.

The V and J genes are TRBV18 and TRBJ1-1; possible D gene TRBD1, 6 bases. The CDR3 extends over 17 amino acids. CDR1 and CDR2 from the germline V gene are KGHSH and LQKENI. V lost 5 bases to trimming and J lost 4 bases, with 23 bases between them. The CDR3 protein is CASSKRGATGFGTEAFF. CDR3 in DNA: TGTGCCAGCTCAAAACGGGGGGCTACAGGGTTTGGCACTGAAGCTTTCTTT.

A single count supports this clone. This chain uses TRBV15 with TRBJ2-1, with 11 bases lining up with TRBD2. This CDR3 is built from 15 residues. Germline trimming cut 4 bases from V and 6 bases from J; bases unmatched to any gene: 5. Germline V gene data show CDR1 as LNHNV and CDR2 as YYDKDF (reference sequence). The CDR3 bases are TGTGCCACCAGCACCTTAGCGGGGGGGCGCAATGAGCAGTTCTTC. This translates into CATSTLAGGRNEQFF.

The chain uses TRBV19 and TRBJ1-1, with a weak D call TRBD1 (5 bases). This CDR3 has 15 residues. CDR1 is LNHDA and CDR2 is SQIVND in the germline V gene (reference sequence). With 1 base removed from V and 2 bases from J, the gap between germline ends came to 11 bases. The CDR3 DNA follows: TGTGCCAGTAGTATAGGCCCAGGGCGAAACACTGAAGCTTTCTTT. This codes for CASSIGPGRNTEAFF.

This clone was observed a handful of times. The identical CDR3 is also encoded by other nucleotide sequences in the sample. CDR3 nucleotides: TGTGCCAGCAGCTCACCAGGGGAGAACTATGGCTACACCTTC. The encoded protein is CASSSPGENYGYTF. The rearrangement links TRBV5-8 to TRBJ1-2; D might be TRBD1 (6 bases). Germline CDR1 is SGHTS and CDR2 is YDEGEE. Deletions cut 3 bases from V and 2 bases from J, with 11 bases between. The CDR3 consists of 14 residues.

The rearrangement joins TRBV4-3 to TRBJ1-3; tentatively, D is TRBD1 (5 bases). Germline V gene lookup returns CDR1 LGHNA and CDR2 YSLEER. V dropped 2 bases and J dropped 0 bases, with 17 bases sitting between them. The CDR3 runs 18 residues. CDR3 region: CASSQYGGFGGSGNTIYF. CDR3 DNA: TGCGCCAGCAGCCAATACGGAGGGTTTGGGGGCTCTGGAAACACCATATATTTT.

The CDR3 is CASSYSGVGHSYNSPLHF. The CDR3, as DNA: TGTGCCAGCAGTTACAGCGGGGTCGGACACTCCTATAATTCACCCCTCCACTTT. The chain uses TRBV6-2 or TRBV6-3 and TRBJ1-6, with D maybe TRBD1 (5 bases). CDR3 size: 18 residues. Per the germline V gene, CDR1 is MNHEY and CDR2 is SVGEGT. Trimming removed 2 bases at V and 0 bases at J, with 14 bases between.

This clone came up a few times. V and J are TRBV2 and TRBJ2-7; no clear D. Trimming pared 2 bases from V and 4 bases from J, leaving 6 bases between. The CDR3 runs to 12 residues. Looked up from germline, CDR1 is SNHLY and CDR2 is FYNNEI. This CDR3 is CASSELSYEQYV. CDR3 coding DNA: TGTGCCAGCAGTGAATTGAGTTACGAGCAGTACGTC.

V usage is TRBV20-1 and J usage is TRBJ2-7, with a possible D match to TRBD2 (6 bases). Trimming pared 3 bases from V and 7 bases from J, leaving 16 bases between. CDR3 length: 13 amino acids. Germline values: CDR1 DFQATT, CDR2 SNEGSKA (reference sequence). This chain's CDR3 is CSASRAGYVEQYF. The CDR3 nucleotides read TGCAGTGCTAGTAGGGCGGGGTACGTGGAGCAGTACTTC.

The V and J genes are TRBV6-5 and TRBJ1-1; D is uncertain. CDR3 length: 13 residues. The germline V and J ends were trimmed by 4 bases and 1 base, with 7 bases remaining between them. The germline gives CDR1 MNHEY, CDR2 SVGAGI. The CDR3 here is CASSFTRNTEAFF. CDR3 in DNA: TGTGCCAGCAGTTTTACAAGGAACACTGAAGCTTTCTTT.

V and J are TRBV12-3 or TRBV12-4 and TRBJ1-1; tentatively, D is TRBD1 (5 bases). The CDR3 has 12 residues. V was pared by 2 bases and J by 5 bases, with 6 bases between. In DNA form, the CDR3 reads TGTGCCAGCAGTTTACAGGGTACTGAAGCTTTCTTT. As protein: CASSLQGTEAFF.

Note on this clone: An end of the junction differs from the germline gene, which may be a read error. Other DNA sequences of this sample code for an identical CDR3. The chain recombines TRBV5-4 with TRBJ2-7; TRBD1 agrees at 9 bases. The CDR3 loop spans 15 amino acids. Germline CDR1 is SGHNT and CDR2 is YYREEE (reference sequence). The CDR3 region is CASSFTGTGISEQYF. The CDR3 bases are TGTGCCAGCAGCTTCACCGGGACAGGGATTAGTGAGCAATACTTC.

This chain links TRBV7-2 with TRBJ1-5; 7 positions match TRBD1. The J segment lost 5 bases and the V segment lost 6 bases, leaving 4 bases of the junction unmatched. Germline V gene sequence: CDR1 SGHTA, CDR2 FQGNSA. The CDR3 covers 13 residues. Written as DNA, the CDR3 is TGTGCCAGCAGGTTGGGACAGCATCAGCCCCAGCATTTT. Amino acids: CASRLGQHQPQHF. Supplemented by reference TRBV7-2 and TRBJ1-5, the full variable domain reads GAGVSQSPSNKVTEKGKDVELRCDPISGHTALYWYRQSLGQGLEFLIYFQGNSAPDKSGLPSDRFSAERTGGSVSTLTIQRTQQEDSAVYLCASRLGQHQPQHFGDGTRLSIL.